The TCR beta chain under discussion was sequenced for a study of blood T cells in healthy people across ages. Germline trimming cut 9 bases from V and 13 bases from J; bases unmatched to any gene: 22. The CDR3 spans 15 residues. Germline V gene data show CDR1 as SGHVT and CDR2 as SQSDAQ. Alongside a J-beta primer mix, a sample-barcoded 5' primer served in a second PCR lasting about 7 to 11 cycles. TCRdb used MiXCR to reprocess the 5' RACE reads, holding one entry per CDR3 protein. The repertoire holds 800,000 to 950,000 distinct CDR3 sequences, with 25% to 35% as singletons. These data were likewise used in another study, on T cells of mothers and their children.

The sequencing sample was made of blood. The rearrangement links TRBV7-4 to TRBJ2-5, with 8 positions matching TRBD1. This receptor was taken from a middle-aged woman in good health. CDR3 in DNA: TGTGCCAGTAGCCCTCCCCCCAGGGGGCTCCACGAGCTGTACTTC. Its translation is CASSPPPRGLHELYF.